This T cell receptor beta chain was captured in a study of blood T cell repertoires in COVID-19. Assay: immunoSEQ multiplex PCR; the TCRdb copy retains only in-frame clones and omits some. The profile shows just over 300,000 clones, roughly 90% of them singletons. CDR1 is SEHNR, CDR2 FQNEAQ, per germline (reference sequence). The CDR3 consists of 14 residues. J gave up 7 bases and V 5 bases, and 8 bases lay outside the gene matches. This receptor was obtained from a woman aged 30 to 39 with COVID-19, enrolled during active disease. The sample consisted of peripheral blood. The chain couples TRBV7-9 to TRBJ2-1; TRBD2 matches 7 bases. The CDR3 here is CASSLPSGGNEQFF. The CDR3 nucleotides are TGTGCCAGCAGCCTCCCTAGCGGCGGTAATGAGCAGTTCTTC.